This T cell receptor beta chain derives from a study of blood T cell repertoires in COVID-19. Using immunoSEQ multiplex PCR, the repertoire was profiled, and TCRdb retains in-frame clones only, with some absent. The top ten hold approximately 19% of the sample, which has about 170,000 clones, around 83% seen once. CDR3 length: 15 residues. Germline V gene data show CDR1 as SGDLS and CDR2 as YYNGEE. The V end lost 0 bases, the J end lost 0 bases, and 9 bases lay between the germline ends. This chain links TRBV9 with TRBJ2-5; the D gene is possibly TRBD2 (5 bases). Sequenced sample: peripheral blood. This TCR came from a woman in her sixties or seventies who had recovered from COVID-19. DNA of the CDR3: TGTGCCAGCAGCGTAGGTAGCGCGTACCAAGAGACCCAGTACTTC. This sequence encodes CASSVGSAYQETQYF.